What follows are 11 T cell receptor beta chains derived from one specimen sequenced in a study of T cell repertoires in cytomegalovirus infection. TCRdb ran MiXCR on the reads and lists one entry per CDR3 protein. This sample has about 700,000 distinct CDR3 sequences, with roughly 30% found just once. These TCRs' antigens remain unknown. This sample comprised cultured PBMCs, obtained from culture after CMV antigen stimulation. All receptors come from a human donor in good health (CMV status not recorded). Some clones in this sample may be carry-over from other donors' samples.

This CDR3 reads CASSLGPGTSRGYEQFF. The CDR3 nucleotides are TGTGCCAGCAGCTTAGGGCCAGGGACTAGCCGGGGTTATGAGCAGTTCTTC. The chain combines TRBV7-9 with TRBJ2-1, with 9 bases fitting TRBD2. The V and J ends lost 1 base and 8 bases, in that order; junction bases with no gene match: 12. This CDR3 has 17 residues. Germline V gene lookup returns CDR1 SEHNR and CDR2 FQNEAQ (reference sequence). Using reference TRBV7-9 and TRBJ2-1 for the parts outside the CDR3, the full variable domain is DTGVSQNPRHKITKRGQNVTFRCDPISEHNRLYWYRQTLGQGPEFLTYFQNEAQLEKSRLLSDRFSAERPKGSFSTLEIQRTEQGDSAMYLCASSLGPGTSRGYEQFFGPGTRLTVL.

This clonotype was seen a few times. The chain joins TRBV27 to TRBJ1-2; D is undetermined. The CDR3 has 14 residues. Germline V gene sequence: CDR1 MNHEY, CDR2 SMNVEV (reference sequence). V was pared by 6 bases and J by 0 bases, with 11 bases between. The CDR3 here is CASRKGGPNYGYTF. The CDR3 nucleotides read TGTGCCAGCAGAAAAGGCGGACCTAACTATGGCTACACCTTC.

Here the CDR3 DNA reads TGTGCCAGCAGTTTGGTAGAGACGTACCAAGAGACCCAGTACTTC. Its protein is CASSLVETYQETQYF. The chain combines TRBV28 with TRBJ2-5, with D uncertain. The germline V gene has CDR1 MDHEN and CDR2 SYDVKM. Trimming took off 3 bases at V and 0 bases at J, with 11 bases between the two ends. This CDR3 has 15 amino acids.

The V gene is TRBV7-8, the J gene TRBJ2-1; weak D call: TRBD2 (5 bases). CDR1 is SGHVS, CDR2 FQNEAQ, per germline. Trimming left V 4 bases short and J 6 bases short, with 13 bases between. The CDR3 loop spans 14 amino acids. DNA for the CDR3: TGTGCCAGCAGCTCCAAAGACTATCTCAATGAGCAGTTCTTC. Its protein is CASSSKDYLNEQFF.

The chain couples TRBV12-3 or TRBV12-4 to TRBJ1-5; D is ambiguous. Trimming stripped 7 bases from V and 1 base from J, with 5 bases between. This CDR3 is built from 12 residues. The CDR3: CASMGSNQPQHF. The CDR3 DNA reads as TGTGCCAGCATGGGAAGCAATCAGCCCCAGCATTTT.

This clonotype has at least ten counts. The genes are TRBV7-2 and TRBJ2-1; 11 bases agree with TRBD2. With V trimmed by 5 bases and J by 5 bases, 5 bases remained unmatched. Looked up from germline, CDR1 is SGHTA and CDR2 is FQGNSA. The CDR3 runs 15 residues. The CDR3 region is CASSRRLAGNNEQFF. In DNA form, the CDR3 reads TGTGCCAGCAGCCGTCGACTAGCGGGGAACAATGAGCAGTTCTTC.

V gene TRBV2 combines with J gene TRBJ2-7; 8 bases align to TRBD2. Germline-derived CDR1 and CDR2 are SNHLY and FYNNEI. Trimming removed 8 bases from V and 2 bases from J; junction bases left unmatched: 2. The CDR3 runs to 12 residues. The CDR3 is CASGSGTYEQYF. The DNA for the CDR3 is TGTGCCAGCGGTAGCGGGACCTACGAGCAGTACTTC.

This clonotype occurred a few times. V is TRBV7-2 and J is TRBJ2-7; 10 nucleotides align to TRBD2. From germline, CDR1 is SGHTA and CDR2 FQGNSA. The length of the CDR3 is 13 residues. The V gene end was trimmed by 4 bases and the J gene end by 6 bases; junction bases not matched to a gene: 3. The CDR3 DNA reads TGTGCCAGCAGCTCGGTAGCGGGAGGCGAGCAGTACTTC. Translation gives CASSSVAGGEQYF.

This clonotype was counted a few times. The J gene is TRBJ2-1, the V gene TRBV2, with D possibly being TRBD1 (6 bases). The CDR3 has 13 amino acids. Germline CDR1 reads SNHLY; CDR2 reads FYNNEI. Trimming took 2 bases from V and 9 from J, leaving 11 bases between them. The DNA of the CDR3 is TGTGCCAGCAGTGAACTGGGGGCCGGTGAGCAGTTCTTC. It codes for CASSELGAGEQFF.

Comments on this clonotype: This may stem from a read error, because a much larger clone lies one nucleotide away. The CDR3 end shows no conserved phenylalanine or tryptophan, and so a read error is likely. The chain uses TRBV12-3 or TRBV12-4 and TRBJ1-5; tentative D call: TRBD1 (6 bases). CDR3 size: 13 residues. The ends were cut back, 8 bases at V and 3 bases at J, with 11 bases in the middle. The CDR3 DNA is TGTGCCAGCCGGGGGCAGATCAATCAGCCCCAGCATTCT. It translates to CASRGQINQPQHS.

The rearrangement links TRBV11-1 to TRBJ2-1; 7 bases fit TRBD1. Trimming removed 5 bases from V and 10 bases from J; junction bases left unmatched: 2. From germline, CDR1 is SGHAT and CDR2 FQDESV (reference sequence). The CDR3 spans 11 residues. In DNA, the CDR3 is TGTGCCAGCAGCCAGACAGGGGAGCAGTTCTTC. Translated, it gives CASSQTGEQFF.